This paragraph covers one T cell receptor (beta chain) sequence. The CDR3 is 11 amino acids. Between the trimmed V and J ends, which lost 2 bases and 8 bases, there was a span of 6 bases. Germline values: CDR1 MNHEY, CDR2 SVGEGT. Original processing notes: Amplification of reference gene primers was used by the study to estimate nucleated cell counts. Sequenced by immunoSEQ multiplex PCR; TCRdb stores in-frame clones only, minus some. D and trimming come from the DNA, and the V and J calls and clone size come from that table. The table has around 260,000 clones, roughly 89% seen once. This entry is derived from a study of blood T cell repertoires in COVID-19. Study overall: Donors in the United States, Italy and Spain gave samples during acute or convalescent COVID-19.

This chain joins TRBV6-2 or TRBV6-3 and TRBJ1-1; D gene uncertain. What was sequenced was peripheral blood. This TCR was recovered from a woman aged 25-40 years with active or convalescent COVID-19. The CDR3 sequence: CASSYGREAFF. Written as DNA, the CDR3 is TGTGCCAGCAGTTACGGGAGGGAAGCTTTCTTT.